A single sample gave rise to the 20 T cell receptor beta chains below, sequenced in a study of OX40 agonist ivuxolimab in advanced cancers. Using immunoSEQ multiplex PCR, the repertoire was profiled, and TCRdb retains in-frame clones only, with some absent. Of under 60,000 clones in the sample, 85% to 90% were seen once. The sequenced sample was CD4+ or CD8+ T cells sorted from blood, obtained in a trial of the OX40 agonist ivuxolimab. These receptors originate from an adult with an advanced solid tumor such as melanoma, head and neck, liver or kidney cancer.

The rearrangement joins TRBV28 to TRBJ2-7; 8 bases are a match to TRBD2. This CDR3 comprises 14 residues. Germline V gene lookup returns CDR1 MDHEN and CDR2 SYDVKM. The junction had 12 bases not matched to a gene; V was cut back by 7 bases and J by 7 bases. The CDR3 spells CASNTWGLVSEQYF. The CDR3 DNA is TGTGCCAGCAATACGTGGGGACTAGTCTCTGAGCAGTACTTC.

This sequence joins TRBV18 and TRBJ2-5, with TRBD1 identical over 7 bases. The germline gives CDR1 KGHSH, CDR2 LQKENI. The CDR3 contains 13 residues. The V and J ends lost 3 bases and 4 bases, in that order; junction bases with no gene match: 2. CDR3: CASSPRTGETQYF. The CDR3 nucleotides read TGTGCCAGCTCACCCCGGACAGGAGAGACCCAGTACTTC. Supplemented by reference TRBV18 and TRBJ2-5, the full variable domain reads NAGVMQNPRHLVRRRGQEARLRCSPMKGHSHVYWYRQLPEEGLKFMVYLQKENIIDESGMPKERFSAEFPKEGPSILRIQQVVRGDSAAYFCASSPRTGETQYFGPGTRLLVL.

The CDR3 DNA reads as TGTGCCAGCAGTTTCCGGGCCATGAACACCGGGGAGCTGTTTTTT. It specifies CASSFRAMNTGELFF. This chain connects TRBV6-1 to TRBJ2-2; D is ambiguous. V lost 5 bases and J lost 1, with 11 bases in between. CDR3 length equals 15 residues. Looked up from germline, CDR1 is MNHNS and CDR2 is SASEGT.

The chain employs TRBV5-3 and TRBJ1-5; 7 bases fit TRBD1. TRBV5-3 is flagged as an ORF with uncertain function. This CDR3 is built from 15 residues. Trimming cost V 2 bases and J 5 bases; bases outside gene matches: 7. The CDR3 region is CARSFTGVNDQPQHF. DNA for the CDR3: TGTGCCAGAAGCTTTACAGGGGTTAATGATCAGCCCCAGCATTTT.

This sequence joins TRBV19 and TRBJ2-2, with 9 bases that match TRBD2. After removal of 4 bases from V and 6 bases from J, the junction contained 3 bases not matched to a gene. Germline-derived CDR1 and CDR2 are LNHDA and SQIVND (reference sequence). The CDR3 loop spans 14 amino acids. CDR3 sequence (DNA): TGTGCCAGTAGTACCATAGCGGGAGCCGGGGAGCTGTTTTTT. Translating gives CASSTIAGAGELFF.

The sample holds one count of this clone. The J gene is TRBJ2-2, the V gene TRBV18; no firm D call. The CDR3 runs to 11 residues. V lost 5 bases and J 6 bases, leaving 4 bases between the germline ends. Germline CDR1 and CDR2: KGHSH and LQKENI. This chain's CDR3 is CASSYAGELFF. In DNA, the CDR3 is TGTGCCAGCTCATATGCCGGGGAGCTGTTTTTT.

The chain joins TRBV30 to TRBJ2-7, with a possible D match to TRBD2 (6 bases). V lost 2 bases and J 2 bases, leaving 10 bases between the germline ends. This CDR3 spans 13 amino acids. CDR1 is GTSNPN, CDR2 SVGIG, per germline (reference sequence). The CDR3 region has the DNA TGTGCCTGGAGTTTGCGGGGCCCCTACGAGCAGTACTTC. Translating gives CAWSLRGPYEQYF.

The chain links TRBV18 to TRBJ1-1; D might be TRBD1 (5 bases). CDR3 length equals 13 residues. Germline CDR1 is KGHSH and CDR2 is LQKENI. V dropped 6 bases and J dropped 3 bases, with 11 bases sitting between them. The CDR3: CASSTRADTEAFF. CDR3 nucleotides: TGTGCCAGCTCCACCAGGGCAGACACTGAAGCTTTCTTT.

V gene TRBV7-9 combines with J gene TRBJ2-1; 7 bases match TRBD1. Germline V gene lookup returns CDR1 SEHNR and CDR2 FQNEAQ (reference sequence). There are 15 residues in the CDR3. With 1 base clipped from V and 5 bases from J, the junction kept 5 bases outside the gene matches. CDR3 in amino acids: CASSLGDSTHNEQFF. DNA of the CDR3: TGTGCCAGCAGCTTAGGGGACAGTACCCACAATGAGCAGTTCTTC.

The table lists this clone with a few counts. This chain uses TRBV7-9 with TRBJ1-2, with D maybe TRBD1 (5 bases). Germline CDR1 is SEHNR and CDR2 is FQNEAQ (reference sequence). The ends were cut back, 5 bases at V and 2 bases at J, with 18 bases in the middle. The CDR3 sequence is 16 residues long. In nucleotides, the CDR3 is TGTGCCAGCAGCCCGCTGCGGGACCCGACAAACTATGGCTACACCTTC. Translating it yields CASSPLRDPTNYGYTF.

This clone was detected only a few times. V is TRBV11-2 and J is TRBJ2-4; D gene unclear. The germline CDR1 and CDR2 sequences are SGHAT and FQNNGV. The CDR3 has 15 residues. Trimming cost V 0 bases and J 1 base, with 7 bases left between them. This chain's CDR3 is CASSLDRVAKNIQYF. Written as DNA, the CDR3 is TGTGCCAGCAGCTTAGATCGTGTCGCCAAAAACATTCAGTACTTC.

In DNA form, the CDR3 reads TGTGCCAGCAACCCCAGAATCTCTGGAAACACCATATATTTT. Its protein is CASNPRISGNTIYF. This chain uses TRBV28 with TRBJ1-3; D uncertain. V gave up 7 bases and J gave up 0 bases, with 10 bases separating them. Germline V gene data show CDR1 as MDHEN and CDR2 as SYDVKM. This CDR3 spans 14 amino acids.

This clone occurred a few times. This chain links TRBV6-5 with TRBJ2-7, with D possibly being TRBD1 (5 bases). CDR1 and CDR2 from the germline V gene are MNHEY and SVGAGI. The CDR3 consists of 15 residues. V gave up 0 bases and J gave up 1 base, with 10 bases separating them. The chain's CDR3 is CASSYSAGNSYEQYF. The CDR3 bases are TGTGCCAGCAGTTACTCGGCAGGGAATTCCTACGAGCAGTACTTC.

A single count supports this clone. J is TRBJ2-7 and V is TRBV13; tentatively, D is TRBD2 (6 bases). Deletions cut 5 bases from V and 1 base from J, with 12 bases between. The CDR3 contains 14 residues. Germline V CDR1 and CDR2: PRHDT, FYEKMQ (reference sequence). Here the CDR3 DNA reads TGTGCCAGCAGCGGGAGGACTACGTCCTACGAGCAGTACTTC. This translates into CASSGRTTSYEQYF. The full variable domain, completed using reference TRBV13 and TRBJ2-7, is AAGVIQSPRHLIKEKRETATLKCYPIPRHDTVYWYQQGPGQDPQFLISFYEKMQSDKGSIPDRFSAQQFSDYHSELNMSSLELGDSALYFCASSGRTTSYEQYFGPGTRLTVT.

This clone was seen a few times. The V gene is TRBV7-8, the J gene TRBJ1-2; no definite D call. V was pared by 1 base and J by 1 base, with 4 bases between. The CDR3 contains 13 residues. The germline V gene encodes CDR1 SGHVS and CDR2 FQNEAQ. The CDR3 loop is CASSLGGNYGYTF. The CDR3 nucleotides are TGTGCCAGCAGCTTAGGTGGTAACTATGGCTACACCTTC.

This clone appeared a few times. The rearrangement uses TRBV7-2 and TRBJ2-3; D call uncertain. V was shortened by 3 bases and J by 2 bases, with 6 bases between the two germline ends. The germline CDR1 and CDR2 sequences are SGHTA and FQGNSA. This CDR3 is 13 amino acids long. Here the CDR3 DNA reads TGTGCCAGCAGCTTTAGCCCCACAGATACGCAGTATTTT. Its protein product is CASSFSPTDTQYF. The full variable domain, rest sourced from reference TRBV7-2 and TRBJ2-3, is GAGVSQSPSNKVTEKGKDVELRCDPISGHTALYWYRQSLGQGLEFLIYFQGNSAPDKSGLPSDRFSAERTGGSVSTLTIQRTQQEDSAVYLCASSFSPTDTQYFGPGTRLTVL.

This sequence joins TRBV5-3 and TRBJ1-1, with unresolved D. TRBV5-3 is recorded as an ORF, its role being uncertain. Trimming cost V 3 bases and J 10 bases, with 31 bases left between them. There are 18 residues in the CDR3. This CDR3 reads CARSSPPGGRELFEGAFF. The CDR3 DNA reads TGTGCCAGAAGCTCCCCACCGGGCGGGAGGGAGTTGTTCGAAGGAGCTTTCTTT.

The gene calls are TRBV6-5 and TRBJ2-7; tentatively, D is TRBD2 (6 bases). This CDR3 spans 13 amino acids. In germline, CDR1 is MNHEY, CDR2 SVGAGI. The V end lost 11 bases, the J end lost 2 bases, and 16 bases lay between the germline ends. In DNA, the CDR3 is TGTGCCGCGCTATCTAGCGAGACCTACGAGCAGTACTTC. Translated, it gives CAALSSETYEQYF.

This chain uses TRBV27 with TRBJ2-7, with D perhaps TRBD1 (6 bases). The CDR3 has 12 amino acids. Germline V gene sequence: CDR1 MNHEY, CDR2 SMNVEV (reference sequence). Trimming cost V 8 bases and J 0 bases, with 8 bases left between them. The CDR3 region is CASWDNSYEQYF. DNA for the CDR3: TGTGCCAGCTGGGACAACTCCTACGAGCAGTACTTC.

CDR3 sequence: CASSLRSGQRDSPLHF. CDR3 sequence (DNA): TGTGCCAGCAGCTTAAGGTCAGGGCAGAGGGATTCACCCCTCCACTTT. The chain employs TRBV7-2 and TRBJ1-6, with a possible D match to TRBD1 (5 bases). There are 16 residues in the CDR3. CDR1 is SGHTA, CDR2 FQGNSA, per germline. Trimming removed 2 bases at V and 8 bases at J, with 16 bases between.